This T cell receptor beta chain was identified during a study of blood T cell repertoires in COVID-19. Across the whole study: The study drew acute and convalescent COVID-19 samples from the United States, Italy and Spain. T cells, B-cell-depleted T cells, or PBMCs provided the cDNA or gDNA that served as material.

Deletions cut 5 bases from V and 1 base from J, with 14 bases between. The germline V gene encodes CDR1 SEHNR and CDR2 FQNEAQ (reference sequence). This CDR3 comprises 16 residues. In the source study's methods: Amplifying reference gene primers gave estimates of nucleated cell counts. Here immunoSEQ multiplex PCR was the method, and the copy in TCRdb shows in-frame clones only, minus some. Clone size and V and J calls were adopted from that table, with D and trimming inferred from the DNA. The data contain 200,000 to 250,000 clones, roughly 86% of them singletons. Sequenced material: peripheral blood. The rearrangement links TRBV7-9 to TRBJ1-4, with TRBD1 as a possible D gene (5 bases). This TCR came from a woman between 45 and 60 years old with active or convalescent COVID-19. CDR3 DNA sequence: TGTGCCAGCAGCCCCTATATGGGGGGAACTAATGAAAAACTGTTTTTT. Translated: CASSPYMGGTNEKLFF.